Each of the 29 T cell receptor beta chains below was sequenced from the same sample in a study of shared clonotypes between healthy human individuals. Some clones are missing from TCRdb's copy, which holds only in-frame ones; the method was immunoSEQ multiplex PCR. The sample shows around 330,000 clones, 74% of them seen only once. Material for sequencing was memory CD4+ T cells sorted from blood. The subset denotes: CD45RA-negative fraction. These receptors came from a man aged 25 to 40 in good health.

V and J are TRBV7-7 and TRBJ2-5; TRBD1 matches 7 bases. The V and J ends lost 5 bases and 0 bases, in that order; junction bases with no gene match: 9. The CDR3 runs 16 residues. Germline V gives CDR1 SSHAT, CDR2 FNYEAQ (reference sequence). In nucleotides, the CDR3 is TGTGCCAGCAGCAGTTGGACAGGACGGTACCAAGAGACCCAGTACTTC. Protein: CASSSWTGRYQETQYF. The variable domain in full, completed from reference TRBV7-7 and TRBJ2-5, reads GAGVSQSPRYKVTKRGQDVTLRCDPISSHATLYWYQQALGQGPEFLTYFNYEAQPDKSGLPSDRFSAERPEGSISTLTIQRTEQRDSAMYRCASSSWTGRYQETQYFGPGTRLLVL.

The chain carries TRBV6-1 and TRBJ2-7; maybe TRBD1 (5 bases). Germline V lookup: CDR1 MNHNS, CDR2 SASEGT. V was shortened by 6 bases and J by 0 bases, with 15 bases between the two germline ends. This CDR3 region has 15 residues. This CDR3 is CASRGGALISYEQYF. In DNA, the CDR3 is TGTGCCAGCAGGGGTGGGGCCCTGATCTCCTACGAGCAGTACTTC.

The chain carries TRBV5-1 and TRBJ2-7; weak D call: TRBD2 (5 bases). CDR1 and CDR2 from the germline V gene are SGHRS and YFSETQ. The CDR3 has 12 amino acids. The V gene lost 3 bases and the J gene lost 4 bases, with 8 bases spanning the gap. The CDR3 protein is CASSSPGYEQYF. CDR3 sequence (DNA): TGCGCCAGCAGCTCCCCGGGATACGAGCAGTACTTC.

The CDR3 DNA reads TGTGCCAGCAGTGCTGTTGGAAATACGCAGTATTTT. Translation gives CASSAVGNTQYF. This chain links TRBV6-1 with TRBJ2-3; D is ambiguous. V was pared by 4 bases and J by 7 bases, with 9 bases between. The CDR3 consists of 12 residues. Germline V gene sequence: CDR1 MNHNS, CDR2 SASEGT.

The gene calls are TRBV28 and TRBJ1-5; 8 nucleotides line up with TRBD1. The CDR3 runs 16 residues. Per the germline V gene, CDR1 is MDHEN and CDR2 is SYDVKM. V shed 3 bases, J shed 1 base, and the junction held 5 bases outside the gene matches. The CDR3 region is CASSFSGGGSNQPQHF. The CDR3 DNA is TGTGCCAGCAGTTTTTCAGGGGGCGGAAGCAATCAGCCCCAGCATTTT.

This clone was found a few times. The CDR3, as DNA: TGTGCCAGCAGCCAAGAACTAGCGGGACATACCGGGGAGCTGTTTTTT. It encodes CASSQELAGHTGELFF. The chain employs TRBV7-6 and TRBJ2-2; TRBD2 agrees at 10 bases. J lost 5 bases, V lost 5 bases, and 8 bases had no gene match. The CDR3 consists of 16 residues. Germline V lookup: CDR1 SGHVS, CDR2 FNYEAQ.

The V gene is TRBV5-6, the J gene TRBJ1-5; D not resolved. CDR3 length: 13 residues. V was clipped by 2 bases and J by 7 bases, with 10 bases between them. Germline CDR1 SGHDT, CDR2 YYEEEE. CDR3 sequence (DNA): TGTGCCAGCAGCTTTAGCATAGGCCAGCCCCAGCATTTT. Translation gives CASSFSIGQPQHF.

This clone was found a few times. The identical CDR3 is also encoded by other nucleotide sequences in the sample. The chain joins TRBV6-5 to TRBJ2-7, with D uncertain. V was pared by 1 base and J by 2 bases, with 6 bases between. This CDR3 contains 13 residues. Germline-derived CDR1 and CDR2 are MNHEY and SVGAGI. The CDR3 region is CASSYLGPYEQYF. In DNA, the CDR3 is TGTGCCAGCAGTTACTTGGGCCCCTACGAGCAGTACTTC.

This sequence joins TRBV6-4 and TRBJ2-1; D gene unclear. This CDR3 spans 15 amino acids. Trimming left V 10 bases short and J 7 bases short, with 23 bases between. Germline V gene lookup returns CDR1 MRHNA and CDR2 SNTAGT. As DNA, the CDR3 is TGTGCCAAGATCTTCGGGCCTGCTAAATGGAATGAGCAGTTCTTC. Translating gives CAKIFGPAKWNEQFF.

This clone was counted between two and nine times. The chain uses TRBV6-5 and TRBJ2-7, with TRBD2 matching over 8 bases. Germline CDR1 MNHEY, CDR2 SVGAGI. The ends lost 4 bases at V and 3 bases at J; junction bases unmatched: 8. The CDR3 has 15 residues. CDR3 sequence: CASSSIGLADYEQYF. The CDR3 DNA reads TGTGCCAGCAGTTCCATAGGACTAGCAGACTACGAGCAGTACTTC.

This clone was seen ten or more times. V is TRBV28 and J is TRBJ1-5, with 7 positions matching TRBD1. CDR3 length: 20 amino acids. V shed 3 bases and J 1 base; nucleotides not matched to a gene: 18. Germline values: CDR1 MDHEN, CDR2 SYDVKM. The CDR3 DNA reads TGTGCCAGCAGTTTCTTCCGAATACCCGGGACAGTGGGGAGCAATCAGCCCCAGCATTTT. Its translation: CASSFFRIPGTVGSNQPQHF. The entire variable domain, with the rest obtained from reference TRBV28 and TRBJ1-5, is as follows: DVKVTQSSRYLVKRTGEKVFLECVQDMDHENMFWYRQDPGLGLRLIYFSYDVKMKEKGDIPEGYSVSREKKERFSLILESASTNQTSMYLCASSFFRIPGTVGSNQPQHFGDGTRLSIL.

This clone was picked up many times. The chain is built from TRBV11-2 and TRBJ2-2; TRBD2 agrees at 10 bases. V lost 6 bases and J lost 4; bases outside the gene matches: 5. Germline V gene data show CDR1 as SGHAT and CDR2 as FQNNGV. The length of the CDR3 is 15 residues. The CDR3 is CASSQSGRVTGELFF. CDR3 bases: TGTGCCAGCAGTCAAAGCGGGAGGGTCACCGGGGAGCTGTTTTTT.

The chain combines TRBV5-6 with TRBJ1-6; D not resolved. This CDR3 has 12 amino acids. Trimming shortened V by 0 bases and J by 9 bases, and 4 bases separated the two germline ends. In germline, CDR1 is SGHDT, CDR2 YYEEEE. CDR3 nucleotides: TGTGCCAGCAGCTTGGCGAGTTCACCCCTCCACTTT. Residues: CASSLASSPLHF.

This clone is a singleton in its sample. The chain has TRBV6-1 and TRBJ2-7; possibly TRBD1 or TRBD2 for D (5 bases each). V shed 10 bases and J shed 4 bases, with 17 bases lying between them. The CDR3 consists of 13 residues. Germline V gene lookup returns CDR1 MNHNS and CDR2 SASEGT. As DNA, the CDR3 is TGTGCCACACAGGACCCGGGAACATACGAGCAGTACTTC. It encodes CATQDPGTYEQYF.

V gene TRBV6-6 combines with J gene TRBJ2-3, with TRBD2 matching over 7 bases. Germline CDR1 and CDR2: MNHNY and SVGAGI (reference sequence). V shed 5 bases and J 4 bases; nucleotides not matched to a gene: 6. The CDR3 extends over 14 amino acids. CDR3 amino acids: CASSPQTSPDTQYF. CDR3 bases: TGTGCCAGCAGTCCGCAGACTAGCCCAGATACGCAGTATTTT.

V usage is TRBV19 and J usage is TRBJ2-3, with 7 nucleotides matching TRBD2. Germline CDR1 is LNHDA and CDR2 is SQIVND (reference sequence). The V and J ends lost 5 bases and 0 bases, in that order; junction bases with no gene match: 5. The CDR3 has 15 amino acids. CDR3 protein: CASSPTSHSTDTQYF. Here the CDR3 DNA reads TGTGCCAGTAGTCCGACTAGCCATAGCACAGATACGCAGTATTTT.

The V call is TRBV10-1, the J call TRBJ2-2; a weak D match, TRBD2 (6 bases). Trimming stripped 6 bases from V and 2 bases from J, with 10 bases between. Germline V gene data show CDR1 as WNHNN and CDR2 as SYGVQD (reference sequence). The CDR3 totals 14 residues. In nucleotides, the CDR3 is TGCGCCAGCAGGTCGGGACTCAACACCGGGGAGCTGTTTTTT. Residues: CASRSGLNTGELFF.

The chain combines TRBV6-1 with TRBJ2-7; possible D gene TRBD2, 8 bases. This CDR3 contains 14 residues. CDR1 is MNHNS and CDR2 is SASEGT in the germline V gene. CDR3 DNA sequence: TGTGCAGCAGAGTCCGGGAGGGGGCCCTACGAGCAGTACTTC. Translating it yields CAAESGRGPYEQYF.

The genes are TRBV2 and TRBJ1-4; 8 nucleotides line up with TRBD1. The CDR3 is 15 amino acids. Germline assignment: CDR1 SNHLY and CDR2 FYNNEI. V shed 7 bases and J 7 bases; nucleotides not matched to a gene: 11. This CDR3 reads CASTIAGGRFEKLFF. CDR3 sequence (DNA): TGTGCCAGCACCATCGCAGGGGGCCGGTTTGAAAAACTGTTTTTT.

The CDR3 here is CASTTFERDREGYTF. CDR3 bases: TGTGCCAGTACCACCTTCGAAAGGGACAGGGAAGGCTACACCTTC. This sequence joins TRBV19 and TRBJ1-2, with 9 bases fitting TRBD1. Germline CDR1 reads LNHDA; CDR2 reads SQIVND (reference sequence). The CDR3 consists of 15 residues. The ends lost 7 bases at V and 8 bases at J; junction bases unmatched: 14.

CDR3 nucleotide sequence: TGTGCCTGGGTCCCGAGACTAGCGCCCTACTACAATGAGCAGTTCTTC. This codes for CAWVPRLAPYYNEQFF. The V gene is TRBV30, the J gene TRBJ2-1; 8 bases match TRBD2. The ends lost 5 bases at V and 3 bases at J; junction bases unmatched: 12. The CDR3 is made up of 16 amino acids. Germline CDR1 GTSNPN, CDR2 SVGIG (reference sequence).

The V and J genes are TRBV29-1 and TRBJ2-7, with 9 bases matching TRBD1. In germline, CDR1 is SQVTM, CDR2 ANQGSEA. Trimming at V came to 4 bases and at J to 5 bases, leaving 3 bases not matched to a gene. CDR3 length equals 12 residues. CDR3 residues: CSVGDRGDEQYF. In DNA, the CDR3 is TGCAGCGTTGGTGACAGGGGGGACGAGCAGTACTTC.

The chain combines TRBV15 with TRBJ2-1; 7 bases align to TRBD2. Trimming removed 0 bases from V and 8 bases from J; junction bases left unmatched: 7. This CDR3 is built from 15 residues. CDR1 and CDR2 (germline): LNHNV, YYDKDF (reference sequence). The CDR3 loop is CATSRERGSWDEQFF. CDR3 nucleotides: TGTGCCACCAGCAGAGAGCGCGGGAGCTGGGATGAGCAGTTCTTC.

The J gene is TRBJ2-2, the V gene TRBV19, with a weak D call TRBD1 (5 bases). The CDR3 runs 15 residues. V dropped 9 bases and J dropped 7 bases, with 21 bases sitting between them. Germline-derived CDR1 and CDR2 are LNHDA and SQIVND (reference sequence). CDR3 amino acids: CARERTLRYLGELFF. The CDR3, as DNA: TGTGCCAGGGAGAGGACATTACGCTATCTCGGGGAGCTGTTTTTT.

This clone was seen just once. This chain joins TRBV5-4 and TRBJ2-7; the match to TRBD1 covers 9 bases. J was trimmed by 7 bases and V by 2 bases; bases with no gene match: 4. The germline gives CDR1 SGHNT, CDR2 YYREEE (reference sequence). This CDR3 spans 13 amino acids. CDR3: CASSFGGTGEQYF. The CDR3 bases are TGTGCCAGCAGCTTTGGGGGGACAGGGGAGCAGTACTTC.

The V gene is TRBV5-5, the J gene TRBJ1-3, with 7 bases identical to TRBD1. This CDR3 spans 16 amino acids. V lost 0 bases and J lost 2; bases outside the gene matches: 5. Germline CDR1 is SGHKS and CDR2 is YYEKEE (reference sequence). The CDR3 DNA reads TGTGCCAGCAGCTTGGTCGACAGGGTGGCTGGAAACACCATATATTTT. Amino acid sequence: CASSLVDRVAGNTIYF.

This sequence joins TRBV30 and TRBJ2-3; 10 nucleotides line up with TRBD1. V trimming: 2 bases; J trimming: 7 bases; junction bases outside the gene matches: 12. The CDR3 covers 16 residues. The germline gives CDR1 GTSNPN, CDR2 SVGIG (reference sequence). Here the CDR3 DNA reads TGTGCCTGGAGTCTGTACGGGACAGGGGATAGTTATACGCAGTATTTT. It encodes CAWSLYGTGDSYTQYF. The full variable domain, with the rest looked up from reference TRBV30 and TRBJ2-3, is SQTIHQWPATLVQPVGSPLSLECTVEGTSNPNLYWYRQAAGRGLQLLFYSVGIGQISSEVPQNLSASRPQDRQFILSSKKLLLSDSGFYLCAWSLYGTGDSYTQYFGPGTRLTVL.

The genes are TRBV6-5 and TRBJ2-7; D is undetermined. The V gene lost 2 bases and the J gene lost 8 bases, with 10 bases spanning the gap. This CDR3 region has 12 residues. Germline assignment: CDR1 MNHEY and CDR2 SVGAGI. The CDR3 DNA reads as TGTGCCAGCAGTTACACTGAGTCAAAGCAGTACTTC. Translation: CASSYTESKQYF.

Notes on this clone: Additional DNA sequences in this sample encode the identical CDR3. V gene TRBV9 combines with J gene TRBJ2-5, with no clear D. The CDR3 length is 12 residues. The V end lost 0 bases, the J end lost 4 bases, and 4 bases lay between the germline ends. CDR1 is SGDLS, CDR2 YYNGEE, per germline. CDR3: CASSVDGETQYF. Here the CDR3 DNA reads TGTGCCAGCAGCGTAGATGGAGAGACCCAGTACTTC.